This T cell receptor (beta chain) was documented in a study of cytomegalovirus exposure and HLA in healthy donors. Vbeta (60) and Jbeta (13) primers were used in the PCR. The method was immunoSEQ multiplex PCR; TCRdb's version includes in-frame clones alone and lacks a portion of them. The repertoire includes roughly 130,000 clones, roughly 8.3% of them detected once, and 5.5% sits in the top ten. Germline lookup yields CDR1 SGHKS and CDR2 YYEKEE (reference sequence). CDR3 size: 14 residues. The V end was cut by 0 bases, the J end by 1 base, with 7 bases between. The chain has TRBV5-5 and TRBJ1-1; D call uncertain. Sequenced: PBMCs. This TCR derives from a man aged 35-49 years in good health and CMV-seronegative. CDR3 loop: CASSLAGTNTEAFF. The CDR3 DNA reads as TGTGCCAGCAGCTTGGCGGGTACGAACACTGAAGCTTTCTTT.